Each of the 5 T cell receptor beta chains below was sequenced from the same sample in a study of human versus mouse CDR3 diversity and MHC coevolution. Clones were read by immunoSEQ multiplex PCR, and TCRdb kept only the in-frame ones, dropping some. The sample shows over 60,000 clones, roughly 90% of them seen only once. Specimen: naive CD4+ T cells from blood. Subset meaning: CD45RO-negative CD62L-positive naive CD4 T cells. The receptors were sampled from a person between 25 and 70 years old in good health.

DNA of the CDR3: TGTGCCAGCAGTTTATTGTCGGCAGGGAGCACAGATACGCAGTATTTT. Translation gives CASSLLSAGSTDTQYF. The chain is built from TRBV28 and TRBJ2-3, with a possible D match to TRBD1 (5 bases). Trimming left V 1 base short and J 0 bases short, with 11 bases between. The length of the CDR3 is 16 residues. Germline V CDR1 and CDR2: MDHEN, SYDVKM.

The genes are TRBV7-9 and TRBJ2-3, with TRBD2 matching 9 bases. The CDR3 sequence is 14 residues long. The junction had 3 bases not matched to a gene; V was cut back by 4 bases and J by 4 bases. From germline, CDR1 is SEHNR and CDR2 FQNEAQ (reference sequence). The CDR3 DNA reads TGTGCCAGCAGCTCGACTAGCGGAGCAGATACGCAGTATTTT. Residues: CASSSTSGADTQYF.

V and J are TRBV28 and TRBJ2-2, with 13 bases identical to TRBD2. Unmatched junction bases numbered 15, after V lost 4 bases and J lost 7 bases. Germline V CDR1 and CDR2: MDHEN, SYDVKM. CDR3 length: 19 amino acids. For the CDR3, the DNA is TGTGCCAGCAGTTCCGAGGAGGGACTAGCGGGGTATATGTTCGGGGAGCTGTTTTTT. Its translation: CASSSEEGLAGYMFGELFF.

The V gene is TRBV5-3, the J gene TRBJ1-5; D is undetermined. TRBV5-3 is reported as an ORF; its role is uncertain. The CDR3 has 23 amino acids. V was clipped by 4 bases and J by 0 bases, with 35 bases between them. The CDR3 sequence: CARSLTPEGRYSTKRYSNQPQHF. The CDR3 region has the DNA TGTGCCAGAAGCCTCACCCCGGAAGGGAGATACTCTACTAAACGTTATAGCAATCAGCCCCAGCATTTT.

The V gene is TRBV28, the J gene TRBJ2-3; 7 nucleotides agree with TRBD1. CDR3 length equals 15 residues. The germline gives CDR1 MDHEN, CDR2 SYDVKM. Losses at the gene ends were 5 bases for V and 4 bases for J; bases not matched to a gene: 9. The CDR3 loop is CASSPDRVRADTQYF. In DNA form, the CDR3 reads TGTGCCAGCAGTCCCGACAGGGTGAGGGCAGATACGCAGTATTTT.